One sample yielded the 28 T cell receptor beta chains listed below, sequenced in a study of T cell responses to AZD1222 COVID-19 vaccine. Profiled with immunoSEQ multiplex PCR; TCRdb holds only in-frame clones, not every one. This table has 95,000 to 110,000 clones, less than 95% appearing once. The sequencing here drew on peripheral blood, taken on day 0 of AZD1222 vaccination. The receptor set was obtained from an adult in good health.

In its sample, this clone was seen a few times. The genes are TRBV2 and TRBJ2-7; tentatively, D is TRBD1 (5 bases). The CDR3 extends over 15 amino acids. V dropped 6 bases and J dropped 1 base, with 16 bases sitting between them. CDR1 SNHLY and CDR2 FYNNEI come from the germline V gene. CDR3 sequence: CASSRPHQGSYEQYF. CDR3 DNA sequence: TGTGCCAGCAGCCGACCACACCAGGGATCCTACGAGCAGTACTTC.

The genes are TRBV5-1 and TRBJ1-5; a weak D match, TRBD1 (6 bases). V dropped 4 bases and J dropped 3 bases, with 11 bases sitting between them. The CDR3 covers 14 residues. The germline V gene encodes CDR1 SGHRS and CDR2 YFSETQ. The CDR3 bases are TGCGCCAGCAGCCCGGACAGCCTCAATCAGCCCCAGCATTTT. Its translation is CASSPDSLNQPQHF.

This clone was observed a single time. This chain uses TRBV3-1 (or the pseudogene TRBV3-2) with TRBJ2-2; the D is unclear. CDR3 length: 14 amino acids. The germline CDR1 and CDR2 sequences are LGHDT and YNNKEL (reference sequence). The ends were cut back, 3 bases at V and 3 bases at J, with 8 bases in the middle. The CDR3, as DNA: TGTGCCAGCAGCCAGGGGTTCGACACCGGGGAGCTGTTTTTT. It is translated as CASSQGFDTGELFF.

This chain connects TRBV3-1 (or the pseudogene TRBV3-2) to TRBJ2-3, with TRBD2 matching over 7 bases. The trim removed 8 bases at V and 4 bases at J, leaving 3 bases unmatched. Germline V gene sequence: CDR1 LGHDT, CDR2 YNNKEL (reference sequence). CDR3 length equals 12 residues. CDR3 in DNA: TGTGCCAGCGGACGGGGGGCAGATACGCAGTATTTT. As protein: CASGRGADTQYF.

The rearrangement uses TRBV4-2 and TRBJ2-5, with D perhaps TRBD1 or TRBD2 (6 bases each). CDR3 length: 14 residues. V dropped 1 base and J dropped 4 bases, with 10 bases sitting between them. CDR1 and CDR2 (germline): LGHNA, YNFKEQ. The CDR3 DNA sequence: TGTGCCAGCAGCCAAGGGGGGGCCGGAGAGACCCAGTACTTC. It translates to CASSQGGAGETQYF.

The rearrangement links TRBV7-7 to TRBJ2-7; D could derive from TRBD1 or TRBD2 (5 bases each). The CDR3 loop spans 14 amino acids. Trimming left V 5 bases short and J 2 bases short, with 13 bases between. Germline CDR1 SSHAT, CDR2 FNYEAQ (reference sequence). CDR3 sequence (DNA): TGTGCCAGCAGCAGGGGTATCGGGGCCTACGAGCAGTACTTC. This codes for CASSRGIGAYEQYF.

The CDR3 protein is CASSFGMGQYF. The CDR3 DNA reads as TGTGCCAGCAGTTTCGGGATGGGGCAGTACTTC. The rearrangement joins TRBV12-3 or TRBV12-4 to TRBJ2-7; D possibly corresponds to TRBD2 (5 bases). With 3 bases removed from V and 9 bases from J, the gap between germline ends came to 9 bases. CDR3 length: 11 residues.

The J gene is TRBJ2-1, the V gene TRBV5-5, with TRBD2 matching 11 bases. Germline V gene sequence: CDR1 SGHKS, CDR2 YYEKEE (reference sequence). V lost 4 bases to trimming and J lost 5 bases; unmatched junction nucleotides: 5. CDR3 size: 15 residues. Here the CDR3 reads CASSRTSGPDNEQFF. CDR3 nucleotides: TGTGCCAGCAGCCGGACTAGCGGGCCAGACAATGAGCAGTTCTTC.

The chain links TRBV11-2 to TRBJ1-2; no firm D call. Germline-derived CDR1 and CDR2 are SGHAT and FQNNGV. Deletions cut 9 bases from V and 2 bases from J, with 10 bases between. The CDR3 is made up of 12 amino acids. CDR3 sequence (DNA): TGTGCCAGTCAATCCGTGAACTATGGCTACACCTTC. Its protein product is CASQSVNYGYTF.

J is TRBJ2-5 and V is TRBV7-2; D not certain. Per the germline V gene, CDR1 is SGHTA and CDR2 is FQGNSA. The germline V and J ends were trimmed by 0 bases and 2 bases, with 13 bases remaining between them. The length of the CDR3 is 16 residues. CDR3 sequence: CASSLATGPGQETQYF. CDR3 coding DNA: TGTGCCAGCAGCTTAGCGACCGGGCCCGGGCAAGAGACCCAGTACTTC.

This chain joins TRBV5-1 and TRBJ1-4; D gene ambiguous. Germline CDR1 is SGHRS and CDR2 is YFSETQ. The CDR3 length is 13 residues. Trimming removed 5 bases at V and 3 bases at J, with 8 bases between. In nucleotides, the CDR3 is TGCGCCAGCAGACGGGATGCTAATGAAAAACTGTTTTTT. This translates into CASRRDANEKLFF.

The V gene is TRBV7-8, the J gene TRBJ2-7; tentatively, D is TRBD1 (5 bases). Germline CDR1 and CDR2: SGHVS and FQNEAQ. This CDR3 has 15 amino acids. With 5 bases removed from V and 3 bases from J, the gap between germline ends came to 17 bases. Written as DNA, the CDR3 is TGTGCCAGCAGCCCCGGCGGCAGGGTCGGCTACGAGCAGTACTTC. Protein: CASSPGGRVGYEQYF.

This chain joins TRBV19 and TRBJ1-1; the match to TRBD1 covers 7 bases. Germline loops: CDR1 LNHDA, CDR2 SQIVND (reference sequence). V lost 6 bases to trimming and J lost 1 base; unmatched junction nucleotides: 5. CDR3 size: 14 residues. The CDR3, as DNA: TGTGCCAGTAGGCAGGGGGAGGGGAACACTGAAGCTTTCTTT. Translated: CASRQGEGNTEAFF.

In the case of this clone: One junction end does not reproduce the germline sequence, and a read error may be involved. The chain has TRBV30 and TRBJ1-1, with 7 bases aligning to TRBD1. Germline assignment: CDR1 GTSNPN and CDR2 SVGIG (reference sequence). The length of the CDR3 is 11 residues. The DNA for the CDR3 is TGCCAACCCGACAGGGACACTGAAGCTTTCTTT. It yields the protein CQPDRDTEAFF.

The chain joins TRBV11-2 to TRBJ2-1, with 13 nucleotides matching TRBD2. The CDR3 is made up of 16 amino acids. V trimming: 7 bases; J trimming: 10 bases; junction bases outside the gene matches: 13. CDR1 and CDR2 from the germline V gene are SGHAT and FQNNGV. CDR3: CASTLGGTSGVGEQFF. The DNA for the CDR3 is TGTGCCAGCACCTTGGGCGGGACTAGCGGGGTCGGGGAGCAGTTCTTC. Full variable domain (missing parts from reference TRBV11-2 and TRBJ2-1): EAGVAQSPRYKIIEKRQSVAFWCNPISGHATLYWYQQILGQGPKLLIQFQNNGVVDDSQLPKDRFSAERLKGVDSTLKIQPAKLEDSAVYLCASTLGGTSGVGEQFFGPGTRLTVL.

V gene TRBV6-5 combines with J gene TRBJ1-4; no clear D. Per the germline V gene, CDR1 is MNHEY and CDR2 is SVGAGI. With 7 bases removed from V and 6 bases from J, the gap between germline ends came to 18 bases. The CDR3 runs to 15 residues. The CDR3 is CASTPGREIDEKLFF. The CDR3 DNA reads as TGTGCCAGCACCCCCGGGAGGGAGATAGATGAAAAACTGTTTTTT.

The V call is TRBV12-3 or TRBV12-4, the J call TRBJ1-5; tentative D call: TRBD1 (6 bases). The CDR3 is 13 amino acids. V lost 5 bases, J lost 7 bases, and 12 bases lay in between. The CDR3 sequence: CASSRIGGQPQHF. DNA for the CDR3: TGTGCCAGCAGTCGTATAGGGGGACAGCCCCAGCATTTT.

The chain is built from TRBV18 and TRBJ2-1, with D perhaps TRBD2 (5 bases). The V gene's germline CDR1 is KGHSH and CDR2 LQKENI. V lost 3 bases and J lost 3, with 12 bases in between. This CDR3 contains 15 residues. CDR3 coding DNA: TGTGCCAGCTCACCCTCCAGCGGATACTACAATGAGCAGTTCTTC. Translating gives CASSPSSGYYNEQFF. The full variable domain, completed using reference TRBV18 and TRBJ2-1, is NAGVMQNPRHLVRRRGQEARLRCSPMKGHSHVYWYRQLPEEGLKFMVYLQKENIIDESGMPKERFSAEFPKEGPSILRIQQVVRGDSAAYFCASSPSSGYYNEQFFGPGTRLTVL.

The V call is TRBV7-9, the J call TRBJ1-2, with TRBD1 as a possible D gene (6 bases). V gave up 11 bases and J gave up 2 bases, with 12 bases separating them. Looked up from germline, CDR1 is SEHNR and CDR2 is FQNEAQ (reference sequence). This CDR3 has 12 residues. CDR3 DNA sequence: TGTGCCGGAGAGGGGGGGAACTATGGCTACACCTTC. It encodes CAGEGGNYGYTF.

V gene TRBV28 combines with J gene TRBJ1-6; 12 nucleotides align to TRBD1. V shed 3 bases and J 0 bases; nucleotides not matched to a gene: 15. The CDR3 runs 22 residues. From germline, CDR1 is MDHEN and CDR2 SYDVKM. The chain's CDR3 is CASSFWDRGLVLESSYNSPLHF. Here the CDR3 DNA reads TGTGCCAGCAGTTTCTGGGACAGGGGGCTTGTCTTGGAGAGCTCCTATAATTCACCCCTCCACTTT.

By frequency in the sample, this clone is medium-sized. The CDR3 coding sequence is TGTGCCAGCAGTCCGAGGTGGGGGCAGGAGCAGCCCCAGCATTTT. Protein: CASSPRWGQEQPQHF. The chain has TRBV28 and TRBJ1-5, with D tentatively TRBD1 (6 bases). With 5 bases removed from V and 7 bases from J, the gap between germline ends came to 18 bases. The germline CDR1 and CDR2 sequences are MDHEN and SYDVKM. The CDR3 length is 15 residues.

The CDR3 DNA reads TGTGCCATCAGTGTGACTTTATACAATGAGCAGTTCTTC. It translates to CAISVTLYNEQFF. This chain joins TRBV10-3 and TRBJ2-1; unclear D gene. Looked up from germline, CDR1 is ENHRY and CDR2 is SYGVKD. Trimming pared 4 bases from V and 4 bases from J, leaving 8 bases between. The CDR3 runs to 13 residues.

This chain uses TRBV4-1 with TRBJ2-7; tentative D call: TRBD2 (6 bases). Germline CDR1 and CDR2: MGHRA and YSYEKL. The CDR3 totals 16 residues. The ends were cut back, 3 bases at V and 0 bases at J, with 15 bases in the middle. CDR3 in amino acids: CASSQTSTSSSYEQYF. Written as DNA, the CDR3 is TGCGCCAGCAGCCAGACTTCGACTAGTTCCTCCTACGAGCAGTACTTC.

In its sample, this clone was seen once. V usage is TRBV29-1 and J usage is TRBJ2-2; D possibly corresponds to TRBD2 (7 bases). V lost 5 bases, J lost 7 bases, and 11 bases lay in between. Looked up from germline, CDR1 is SQVTM and CDR2 is ANQGSEA. This CDR3 contains 12 residues. The CDR3 region has the DNA TGCAGCGTTAGGGGGGGCGTCGGGGAGCTGTTTTTT. Its protein product is CSVRGGVGELFF.

The V and J genes are TRBV27 and TRBJ1-4; D is undetermined. Trimming took 0 bases from V and 7 from J, leaving 9 bases between them. In germline, CDR1 is MNHEY, CDR2 SMNVEV (reference sequence). CDR3 length: 14 residues. This CDR3 reads CASSLSVNFEKLFF. The CDR3 DNA reads as TGTGCCAGCAGTTTATCCGTGAATTTTGAAAAACTGTTTTTT.

The chain uses TRBV7-3 and TRBJ2-2, with TRBD2 as a possible D gene (6 bases). CDR3 length equals 18 residues. The V and J ends lost 1 base and 3 bases respectively, with 18 bases between them. From germline, CDR1 is SGHTA and CDR2 FQGTGA. As DNA, the CDR3 is TGTGCCAGCAGCTTAATTCCCGGCGGGGTCGTGGACACCGGGGAGCTGTTTTTT. This translates into CASSLIPGGVVDTGELFF. Complete variable domain (other parts from reference TRBV7-3 and TRBJ2-2): GAGVSQTPSNKVTEKGKYVELRCDPISGHTALYWYRQSLGQGPEFLIYFQGTGAADDSGLPNDRFFAVRPEGSVSTLKIQRTERGDSAVYLCASSLIPGGVVDTGELFFGEGSRLTVL.

The chain couples TRBV7-2 to TRBJ2-5, with TRBD2 matching 9 bases. Germline V lookup: CDR1 SGHTA, CDR2 FQGNSA. This CDR3 region has 14 residues. Germline trimming cut 4 bases from V and 4 bases from J; bases unmatched to any gene: 4. The CDR3 DNA is TGTGCCAGCAGCTCCCGGACTAGCGTAGAGACCCAGTACTTC. It encodes CASSSRTSVETQYF.

The V gene is TRBV11-2, the J gene TRBJ2-7; tentatively, D is TRBD2 (5 bases). The CDR3 has 12 residues. CDR1 and CDR2 from the germline V gene are SGHAT and FQNNGV. V dropped 5 bases and J dropped 7 bases, with 12 bases sitting between them. The CDR3 DNA reads as TGTGCCAGCAGCCTGAGACCGGGAGAGCAGTACTTC. Its protein product is CASSLRPGEQYF.